Listed below are T cell receptor beta chains from one sample, sequenced in a study of cytomegalovirus exposure and HLA in healthy donors. TCRdb keeps only in-frame clones here, not all; method: immunoSEQ multiplex PCR. The sample lists 150,000 to 200,000 clones, more than 60% occurring once. Sequencing was carried out using PBMCs. The receptors shown here come from a middle-aged woman in good health and CMV-seropositive. The CDR3 runs from the conserved cysteine through the conserved F or W. A D gene is named only where the DNA matches it firmly. Size is omitted from some rows. Given values are once, few, many or a class for expanded clones.

>TRBV11-2|NA|few|TRBJ1-2
CASSLNGGNNYGYTF
TGTGCCAGCAGCTTAAATGGGGGGAATAACTATGGCTACACCTTC
>TRBV9|NA|NA|TRBJ1-2
CASSVGTGGLYGYTF
TGTGCCAGCAGCGTAGGAACAGGAGGGTTGTATGGCTACACCTTC
>TRBV29-1|TRBD2|few|TRBJ2-5
CSVVGRLAGVNNVQETQYF
TGCAGCGTTGTGGGACGACTAGCGGGGGTAAATAACGTCCAAGAGACCCAGTACTTC
>TRBV4-3|NA|NA|TRBJ2-5
CASSQDSQIIETQYF
TGCGCCAGCAGCCAAGATAGCCAGATCATAGAGACCCAGTACTTC
>TRBV11-1|TRBD1|NA|TRBJ1-2
CASSLDRGAESYTF
TGTGCCAGCAGTCTTGACAGGGGTGCTGAGAGCTACACCTTC
>TRBV7-6|NA|once|TRBJ2-3
CASSLGGVRGTDTQYF
TGTGCCAGCAGCTTAGGGGGCGTTCGGGGCACAGATACGCAGTATTTT
>TRBV29-1|NA|NA|TRBJ1-3
CSVILSGNTIYF
TGCAGCGTAATTCTCTCTGGAAACACCATATATTTT
>TRBV7-3|NA|few|TRBJ2-5
CASSSGRTTQETQYF
TGTGCCAGCAGCTCGGGGAGGACAACCCAAGAGACCCAGTACTTC
>TRBV6-5|TRBD1|NA|TRBJ2-7
CASSYSGGQGYEQYF
TGTGCCAGCAGTTACTCGGGGGGACAGGGTTACGAGCAGTACTTC
>TRBV27|NA|NA|TRBJ2-5
CASRTGTRAETQYF
TGTGCCAGCAGGACGGGGACAAGGGCAGAGACCCAGTACTTC
>TRBV10-1|NA|once|TRBJ1-2
CASSLEVGGDANYGYTF
TGCGCCAGCAGCCTAGAAGTTGGAGGGGACGCTAACTATGGCTACACCTTC
>TRBV30|NA|once|TRBJ1-1
CAWSLLGGAEAFF
TGTGCCTGGAGTCTCCTCGGGGGAGCTGAAGCTTTCTTT
>TRBV28|TRBD1|NA|TRBJ2-2
CASSWTGANTGELFF
TGTGCCAGCTCTTGGACAGGGGCCAACACCGGGGAGCTGTTTTTT
>TRBV29-1|NA|NA|TRBJ1-6
CSVLSANNSPLHF
TGCAGCGTTTTGTCAGCGAATAATTCACCCCTCCACTTT
>TRBV28|NA|NA|TRBJ1-1
CANSKKRNTEAFF
TGTGCCAATTCGAAAAAGCGGAACACTGAAGCTTTCTTT
>TRBV9|NA|NA|TRBJ2-5
CASSVGLAGQFQETQYF
TGTGCCAGCAGCGTAGGTTTAGCTGGACAGTTCCAAGAGACCCAGTACTTC
>TRBV7-2|TRBD1|NA|TRBJ2-4
CASSPNLGQGARNIQYF
TGTGCCAGCAGCCCGAACCTCGGACAGGGGGCGAGGAACATTCAGTACTTC
>TRBV5-1|NA|NA|TRBJ2-5
CASSLRQETQYF
TGCGCCAGCAGCTTGCGTCAAGAGACCCAGTACTTC
>TRBV5-8|NA|NA|TRBJ2-2
CASSLGTGRDTGELFF
TGTGCCAGCAGCTTGGGGACAGGGAGGGACACCGGGGAGCTGTTTTTT
>TRBV19|NA|NA|TRBJ1-2
CASSMDSTMNYGYTF
TGTGCCAGTAGCATGGACAGCACGATGAACTATGGCTACACCTTC
>TRBV10-2|TRBD1|NA|TRBJ1-5
CASSLGQGVNQPQHF
TGCGCCAGCAGTTTGGGACAGGGGGTCAATCAGCCCCAGCATTTT
>TRBV25-1|TRBD1|NA|TRBJ2-5
CASSELDRGETQYF
TGTGCCAGCAGTGAGTTGGACAGGGGGGAGACCCAGTACTTC
>TRBV6-5|TRBD1|few|TRBJ1-2
CASSPNRDSYYGYTF
TGTGCCAGCAGCCCCAATCGGGACAGCTACTATGGCTACACCTTC
>TRBV28|TRBD1|NA|TRBJ1-5
CASSPDRGDQPQHF
TGTGCCAGCAGCCCTGACAGGGGCGATCAGCCCCAGCATTTT
>TRBV28|TRBD1|NA|TRBJ2-7
CASTGQGRYEQYF
TGTGCCAGCACTGGACAGGGGAGATACGAGCAGTACTTC
>TRBV6-6|TRBD1|NA|TRBJ1-2
CASSRGTGNYGYTF
TGTGCCAGCAGCCGTGGGACAGGGAACTATGGCTACACCTTC
>TRBV2|NA|NA|TRBJ1-1
CASMSVIMNTEAFF
TGTGCCAGCATGTCGGTCATTATGAACACTGAAGCTTTCTTT
>TRBV5-1|NA|NA|TRBJ2-1
CASSLGYTGQFF
TGCGCCAGCAGCTTAGGATACACGGGGCAGTTCTTC
>TRBV29-1|NA|NA|TRBJ2-7
CSVGSVTGVSYEQYF
TGCAGCGTTGGCAGTGTTACCGGGGTCTCCTACGAGCAGTACTTC
>TRBV28|NA|NA|TRBJ1-2
CASSFQGLGYGYTF
TGTGCCAGCAGTTTCCAGGGGCTTGGCTATGGCTACACCTTC
>TRBV29-1|NA|NA|TRBJ2-5
CSVEVPVGGREAQYF
TGCAGCGTTGAAGTCCCCGTAGGGGGACGGGAGGCCCAGTACTTC
>TRBV4-3|NA|NA|TRBJ1-4
CASSQDPMGGINEKLFF
TGCGCCAGCAGCCAAGATCCGATGGGGGGGATAAATGAAAAACTGTTTTTT
>TRBV30|NA|NA|TRBJ1-1
CAWSVSGMNTEAFF
TGTGCCTGGAGTGTGAGCGGCATGAACACTGAAGCTTTCTTT
>TRBV6-1|TRBD1|few|TRBJ1-1
CASSLDRGRGTEAFF
TGTGCCAGCAGTTTGGACAGGGGCCGGGGAACTGAAGCTTTCTTT
>TRBV5-4|NA|NA|TRBJ2-5
CASSSEPRETQYF
TGTGCCAGCAGCTCCGAACCCAGGGAGACCCAGTACTTC
>TRBV23-1|NA|NA|TRBJ2-7
CASSQSRDQDPYEQYF
TGCGCCAGCAGTCAATCGAGGGATCAGGATCCCTACGAGCAGTACTTC
>TRBV11-3|NA|NA|TRBJ2-3
CASSNGGSSTDTQYF
TGTGCCAGCAGCAACGGGGGTTCTAGCACAGATACGCAGTATTTT
>TRBV11-2|NA|NA|TRBJ2-3
CASSLGGGSTDTQYF
TGTGCCAGCAGCTTAGGTGGGGGGAGCACAGATACGCAGTATTTT
>TRBV25-1|NA|NA|TRBJ1-3
CASTRGGGNTIYF
TGTGCCAGCACTAGGGGTGGTGGAAACACCATATATTTT
>TRBV7-3|NA|once|TRBJ1-6
CASSLLAGPNSPLHF
TGTGCCAGCAGCTTACTTGCAGGGCCGAATTCACCCCTCCACTTT
>TRBV10-3|TRBD1|once|TRBJ1-2
CAINPTGTGLGYTF
TGTGCCATCAACCCGACCGGGACAGGGCTGGGCTACACCTTC
>TRBV5-1|NA|NA|TRBJ1-1
CASSPRPLDTKNTEAFF
TGCGCCAGCAGCCCAAGGCCCCTGGACACGAAGAACACTGAAGCTTTCTTT
>TRBV6-1|TRBD1|NA|TRBJ1-1
CASSPPGQGNTEAFF
TGTGCCAGCAGCCCGCCGGGACAGGGGAACACTGAAGCTTTCTTT
>TRBV7-8|TRBD1|once|TRBJ2-7
CASSPNGQGEREQYF
TGTGCCAGCAGCCCTAACGGACAGGGGGAGAGGGAGCAGTACTTC
>TRBV7-8|TRBD2|NA|TRBJ2-1
CASNSGGADNEQFF
TGTGCCAGCAACAGCGGGGGGGCAGACAATGAGCAGTTCTTC
>TRBV5-6|TRBD1|few|TRBJ1-1
CASSLPTGSTEAFF
TGTGCCAGCAGCTTGCCGACAGGGAGCACTGAAGCTTTCTTT
>TRBV4-2|TRBD1|NA|TRBJ2-2
CASSQERPGTANTGELFF
TGTGCCAGCAGCCAAGAGAGACCCGGGACAGCGAACACCGGGGAGCTGTTTTTT
>TRBV7-7|NA|once|TRBJ2-5
CASNLWRGETQYF
TGTGCCAGCAACTTATGGAGGGGAGAGACCCAGTACTTC
>TRBV7-9|TRBD2|NA|TRBJ2-5
CASSLTGLAGQETQYF
TGTGCCAGCAGCCTGACGGGACTAGCGGGGCAAGAGACCCAGTACTTC
>TRBV30|TRBD1|once|TRBJ2-7
CAWAPDRREEQYF
TGTGCCTGGGCCCCGGACAGGCGTGAAGAGCAGTACTTC
>TRBV5-1|NA|few|TRBJ1-4
CASSSGSATNEKLFF
TGCGCCAGCAGCTCCGGGAGTGCGACTAATGAAAAACTGTTTTTT
>TRBV30|TRBD1|NA|TRBJ2-7
CAWTKSGTAWSGYF
TGTGCCTGGACCAAATCCGGGACAGCGTGGTCCGGGTACTTC
>TRBV5-1|NA|NA|TRBJ2-1
CASSLPQTNEQFF
TGCGCCAGCAGCCTACCCCAGACAAATGAGCAGTTCTTC
>TRBV2|NA|NA|TRBJ1-2
CASSDSAGSYGYTF
TGTGCCAGCAGTGACTCGGCAGGGTCCTATGGCTACACCTTC
>TRBV5-1|TRBD2|NA|TRBJ2-7
CASSLIEASGTYEQYF
TGCGCCAGCAGCTTGATAGAAGCTAGCGGGACCTACGAGCAGTACTTC